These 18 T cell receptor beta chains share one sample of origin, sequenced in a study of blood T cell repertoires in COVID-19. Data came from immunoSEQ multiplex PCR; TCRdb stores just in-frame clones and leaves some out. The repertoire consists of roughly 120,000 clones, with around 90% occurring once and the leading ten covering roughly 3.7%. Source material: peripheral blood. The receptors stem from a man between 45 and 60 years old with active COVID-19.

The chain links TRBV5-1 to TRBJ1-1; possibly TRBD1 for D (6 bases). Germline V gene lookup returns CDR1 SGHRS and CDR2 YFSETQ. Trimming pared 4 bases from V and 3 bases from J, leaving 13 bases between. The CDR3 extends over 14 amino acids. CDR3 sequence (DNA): TGCGCCAGCAGCATAGCAAGACAGGACACTGAAGCTTTCTTT. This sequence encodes CASSIARQDTEAFF.

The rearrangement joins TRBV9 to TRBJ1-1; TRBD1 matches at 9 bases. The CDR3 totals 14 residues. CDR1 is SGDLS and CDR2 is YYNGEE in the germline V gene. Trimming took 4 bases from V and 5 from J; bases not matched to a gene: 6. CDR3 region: CASSTGTGRTEAFF. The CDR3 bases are TGTGCCAGCAGCACCGGGACAGGGAGGACTGAAGCTTTCTTT.

CDR3 protein: CASSFGTGRITQFF. CDR3 bases: TGTGCCAGCAGTTTTGGGACAGGGCGCATCACGCAGTTCTTC. This rearrangement joins TRBV11-2 to TRBJ2-1; 9 bases are shared with TRBD1. The germline CDR1 and CDR2 sequences are SGHAT and FQNNGV. J lost 12 bases, V lost 6 bases, and 12 bases had no gene match. The CDR3 spans 14 residues.

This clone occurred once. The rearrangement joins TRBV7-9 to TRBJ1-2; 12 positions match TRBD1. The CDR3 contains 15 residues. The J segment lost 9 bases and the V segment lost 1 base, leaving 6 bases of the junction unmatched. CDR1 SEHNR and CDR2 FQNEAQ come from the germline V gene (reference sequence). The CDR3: CASSLVGTGGRRYTF. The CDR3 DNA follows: TGTGCCAGCAGCTTAGTAGGGACAGGGGGCAGGCGCTACACCTTC. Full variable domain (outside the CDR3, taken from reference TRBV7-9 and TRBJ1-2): DTGVSQNPRHKITKRGQNVTFRCDPISEHNRLYWYRQTLGQGPEFLTYFQNEAQLEKSRLLSDRFSAERPKGSFSTLEIQRTEQGDSAMYLCASSLVGTGGRRYTFGSGTRLTVV.

CDR3 nucleotides: TGTGCCAGCAGTTATGAGGACAGGGGCGACTATGGCTACACCTTC. Translation: CASSYEDRGDYGYTF. The rearrangement joins TRBV6-5 to TRBJ1-2, with 9 bases aligning to TRBD1. Germline V lookup: CDR1 MNHEY, CDR2 SVGAGI. Germline trimming cut 3 bases from V and 3 bases from J; bases unmatched to any gene: 5. This CDR3 comprises 15 residues.

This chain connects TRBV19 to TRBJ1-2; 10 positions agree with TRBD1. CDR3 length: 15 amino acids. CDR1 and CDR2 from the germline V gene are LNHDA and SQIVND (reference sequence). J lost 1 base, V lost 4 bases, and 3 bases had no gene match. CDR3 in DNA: TGTGCCAGTAGTACCGGGACAGGGGTTAACTATGGCTACACCTTC. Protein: CASSTGTGVNYGYTF.

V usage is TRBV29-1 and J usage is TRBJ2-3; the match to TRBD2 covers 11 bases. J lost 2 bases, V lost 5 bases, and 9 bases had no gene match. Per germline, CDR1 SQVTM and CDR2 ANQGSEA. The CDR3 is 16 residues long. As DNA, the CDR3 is TGCAGCGTTTTAGCGGGGGGGGATTCGTACACAGATACGCAGTATTTT. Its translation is CSVLAGGDSYTDTQYF.

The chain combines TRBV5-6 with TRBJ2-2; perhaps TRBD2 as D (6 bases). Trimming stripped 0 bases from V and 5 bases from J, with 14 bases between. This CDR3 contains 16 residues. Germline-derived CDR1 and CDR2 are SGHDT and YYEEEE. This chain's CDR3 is CASSLDSGLKTGELFF. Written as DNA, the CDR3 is TGTGCCAGCAGCTTGGACAGCGGGTTAAAGACCGGGGAGCTGTTTTTT.

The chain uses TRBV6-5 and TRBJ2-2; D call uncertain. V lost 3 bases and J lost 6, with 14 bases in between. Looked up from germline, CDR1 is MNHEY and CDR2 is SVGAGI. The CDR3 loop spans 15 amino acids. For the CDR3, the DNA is TGTGCCAGCAGTTATTTCAGGCTTGCCGCCGGGGAGCTGTTTTTT. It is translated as CASSYFRLAAGELFF.

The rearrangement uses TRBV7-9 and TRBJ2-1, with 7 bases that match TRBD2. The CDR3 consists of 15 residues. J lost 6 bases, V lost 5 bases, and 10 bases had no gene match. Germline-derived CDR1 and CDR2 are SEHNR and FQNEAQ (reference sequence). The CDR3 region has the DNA TGTGCCAGCAGCAAAAGCGGGGTTTTGTCCAATGAGCAGTTCTTC. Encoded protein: CASSKSGVLSNEQFF. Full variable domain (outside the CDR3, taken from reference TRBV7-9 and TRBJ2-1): DTGVSQNPRHKITKRGQNVTFRCDPISEHNRLYWYRQTLGQGPEFLTYFQNEAQLEKSRLLSDRFSAERPKGSFSTLEIQRTEQGDSAMYLCASSKSGVLSNEQFFGPGTRLTVL.

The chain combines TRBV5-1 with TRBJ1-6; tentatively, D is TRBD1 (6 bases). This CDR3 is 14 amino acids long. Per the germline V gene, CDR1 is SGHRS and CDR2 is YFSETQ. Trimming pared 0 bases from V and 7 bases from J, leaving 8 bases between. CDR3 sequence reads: CASSLAQGNSPLHF. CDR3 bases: TGCGCCAGCAGCTTGGCCCAGGGGAATTCACCCCTCCACTTT.

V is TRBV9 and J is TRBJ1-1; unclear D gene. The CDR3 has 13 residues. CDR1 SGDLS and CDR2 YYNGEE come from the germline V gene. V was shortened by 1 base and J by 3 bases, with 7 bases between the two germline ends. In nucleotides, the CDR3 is TGTGCCAGCAGCGTAACGAGAGACACTGAAGCTTTCTTT. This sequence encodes CASSVTRDTEAFF.

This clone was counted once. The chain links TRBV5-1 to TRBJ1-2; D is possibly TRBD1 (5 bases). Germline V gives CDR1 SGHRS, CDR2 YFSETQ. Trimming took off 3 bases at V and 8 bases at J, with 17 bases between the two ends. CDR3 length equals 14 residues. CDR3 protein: CASSSIQTGSGYTF. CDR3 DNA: TGCGCCAGCAGCTCTATCCAAACAGGATCCGGCTACACCTTC.

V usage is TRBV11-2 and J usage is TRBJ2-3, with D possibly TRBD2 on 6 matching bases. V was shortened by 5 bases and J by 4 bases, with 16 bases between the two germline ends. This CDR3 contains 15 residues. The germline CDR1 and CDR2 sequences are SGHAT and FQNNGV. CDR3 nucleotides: TGTGCCAGCAGCCGAGAATTGACTAGTCCAGATACGCAGTATTTT. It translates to CASSRELTSPDTQYF.

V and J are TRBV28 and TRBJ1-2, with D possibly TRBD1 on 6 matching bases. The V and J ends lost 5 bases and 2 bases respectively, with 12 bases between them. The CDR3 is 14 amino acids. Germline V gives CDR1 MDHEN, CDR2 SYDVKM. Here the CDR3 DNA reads TGTGCCAGCAGTGCCCAGGACAGAAACTATGGCTACACCTTC. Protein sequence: CASSAQDRNYGYTF.

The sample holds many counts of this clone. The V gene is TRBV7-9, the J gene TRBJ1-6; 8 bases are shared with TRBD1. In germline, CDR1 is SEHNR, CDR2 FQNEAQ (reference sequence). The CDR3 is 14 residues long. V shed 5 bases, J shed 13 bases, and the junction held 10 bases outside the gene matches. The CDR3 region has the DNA TGTGCCAGCAGCCAACAGGGGGACCCAACCCCCCTCCACTTT. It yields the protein CASSQQGDPTPLHF.

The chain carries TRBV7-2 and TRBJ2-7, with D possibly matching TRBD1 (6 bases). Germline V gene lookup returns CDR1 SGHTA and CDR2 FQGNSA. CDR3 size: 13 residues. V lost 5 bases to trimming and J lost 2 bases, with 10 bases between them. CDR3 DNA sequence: TGTGCCAGCAGCACCACAGGGACCTACGAGCAGTACGTC. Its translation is CASSTTGTYEQYV.

As DNA, the CDR3 is TGTGCCAGCCTGGTGGACTCTGAAGCTTTCTTT. The encoded protein is CASLVDSEAFF. V is TRBV2 and J is TRBJ1-1, with no clear D. The CDR3 covers 11 residues. Germline CDR1 is SNHLY and CDR2 is FYNNEI. Trimming shortened V by 8 bases and J by 6 bases, and 10 bases separated the two germline ends.